The rows below give T cell receptor beta chains drawn from one sample of a study of shared clonotypes between healthy human individuals. Here immunoSEQ multiplex PCR was the method, and the copy in TCRdb shows in-frame clones only, minus some. The sample lists approximately 1.4 million clones, about 98% occurring once. The source material was naive CD4+ T cells sorted from blood. These receptors were obtained from a man aged 30 to 45 in good health. CDR3s include the opening cysteine and the closing phenylalanine or tryptophan. Each record gives: J gene, CDR3 length, D gene, V gene, clone size, CDR3 protein, CDR3 DNA. A D gene is named only where the DNA matches it firmly. Rows give clone size only sometimes, using once, few, many, or a class for an expanded clone.

TRBJ2-3	17	TRBD2	TRBV7-9	.	CASSSKGLAGDTDTQYF	TGTGCCAGCAGCTCTAAGGGACTAGCGGGGGACACAGATACGCAGTATTTT
TRBJ2-7	14	TRBD1	TRBV5-6	.	CASQRGPGPYEQYF	TGTGCCAGCCAAAGGGGGCCTGGACCCTACGAGCAGTACTTC
TRBJ2-1	16	.	TRBV11-2	.	CASSFRGSGVYNEQFF	TGTGCCAGCAGCTTTAGGGGCAGCGGAGTCTACAATGAGCAGTTCTTC
TRBJ2-1	14	.	TRBV5-1	.	CASSWSADYNEQFF	TGCGCCAGCAGCTGGAGTGCGGATTACAATGAGCAGTTCTTC
TRBJ2-2	18	TRBD2	TRBV7-8	.	CASSRGLAGSTNTGELFF	TGTGCCAGCTCCAGGGGACTAGCGGGATCAACGAACACCGGGGAGCTGTTTTTT
TRBJ2-3	14	.	TRBV11-2	.	CASSFSIPTDTQYF	TGTGCCAGCAGCTTTAGCATACCCACAGATACGCAGTATTTT
TRBJ2-7	16	TRBD2	TRBV4-1	.	CASSPITSGDDYEQYF	TGCGCCAGCAGCCCGATTACTAGCGGTGATGACTACGAGCAGTACTTC
TRBJ2-3	18	.	TRBV5-1	.	CASSQAGRVGIRTDTQYF	TGCGCCAGCAGCCAAGCGGGTCGTGTGGGTATTCGCACAGATACGCAGTATTTT
TRBJ2-1	18	TRBD2	TRBV11-2	.	CASSLMGSGRLSYNEQFF	TGTGCCAGCAGCTTAATGGGGAGCGGGAGACTCTCCTACAATGAGCAGTTCTTC
TRBJ1-5	16	TRBD1	TRBV28	once	CASSLTGGKGNQPQHF	TGTGCCAGCAGCCTGACAGGGGGCAAGGGCAATCAGCCCCAGCATTTT
TRBJ1-2	13	.	TRBV19	.	CASSPGLADGYTF	TGTGCCAGTAGTCCAGGGTTAGCGGATGGCTACACCTTC
TRBJ1-2	16	.	TRBV29-1	.	CSVEGTWGGDYYGYTF	TGCAGCGTTGAGGGCACATGGGGAGGTGATTACTATGGCTACACCTTC
TRBJ2-1	17	.	TRBV4-1	.	CASSQERSAYSYNEQFF	TGCGCCAGCAGCCAAGAGCGCTCAGCCTACTCCTACAATGAGCAGTTCTTC
TRBJ2-2	16	.	TRBV7-8	.	CASSLLEGGITGELFF	TGTGCCAGCAGCCTGTTAGAAGGGGGGATCACCGGGGAGCTGTTTTTT
TRBJ2-7	15	TRBD2	TRBV28	.	CASSLNREDDYEQYF	TGTGCCAGCAGTCTGAACCGGGAGGATGACTACGAGCAGTACTTC
TRBJ2-5	16	.	TRBV5-4	.	CASSLSPGQTQETQYF	TGTGCCAGCAGCTTGTCCCCTGGACAGACCCAGGAGACCCAGTACTTC
TRBJ1-5	15	.	TRBV7-9	.	CASSLAHGDNQPQHF	TGTGCCAGCAGCTTAGCCCACGGGGACAATCAGCCCCAGCATTTT
TRBJ2-3	15	TRBD2	TRBV4-3	.	CASRRLAGGTDTQYF	TGCGCCAGCAGGCGACTAGCGGGAGGCACAGATACGCAGTATTTT
TRBJ1-1	13	.	TRBV5-1	once	CASSLGTHTEAFF	TGCGCCAGCAGCTTGGGGACCCACACTGAAGCTTTCTTT
TRBJ2-7	15	TRBD1	TRBV28	.	CASSSSTGTGDEQYF	TGTGCCAGCAGTTCCTCGACCGGGACAGGGGACGAGCAGTACTTC
TRBJ2-3	17	.	TRBV13	.	CASKILTGKKGTDTQYF	TGTGCCAGCAAAATACTGACAGGCAAAAAGGGCACAGATACGCAGTATTTT
TRBJ2-3	15	TRBD2	TRBV29-1	.	CSVEFLAGRVDTQYF	TGCAGCGTTGAATTCCTAGCGGGACGGGTGGATACGCAGTATTTT
TRBJ2-7	17	.	TRBV28	.	CASSFDRLAKTSYEQYF	TGTGCCAGCAGTTTCGATCGGCTAGCTAAAACCTCCTACGAGCAGTACTTC
TRBJ2-3	14	.	TRBV30	.	CAWSLGQGLNTQYF	TGTGCCTGGAGTCTCGGGCAGGGGCTGAATACGCAGTATTTT
TRBJ1-1	14	.	TRBV5-1	.	CASASGQLNTEAFF	TGCGCCAGCGCGTCGGGGCAATTGAACACTGAAGCTTTCTTT
TRBJ1-5	15	.	TRBV7-8	once	CASSLETGRDQPQHF	TGTGCCAGCAGCTTAGAAACAGGGAGAGATCAGCCCCAGCATTTT
TRBJ2-3	15	TRBD2	TRBV5-4	.	CASSHQTSGAYTQYF	TGTGCCAGCAGCCATCAGACTAGCGGGGCATATACGCAGTATTTT
TRBJ1-2	15	TRBD1	TRBV5-4	.	CASSSPGQGARGYTF	TGTGCCAGCAGCTCCCCGGGACAGGGGGCGCGAGGCTACACCTTC
TRBJ2-2	16	TRBD1	TRBV11-2	.	CASSRTGTGYTGELFF	TGTGCCAGCAGCCGCACCGGGACAGGGTACACCGGGGAGCTGTTTTTT
TRBJ2-5	16	TRBD2	TRBV18	.	CASSPGLAVSGETQYF	TGTGCCAGCTCACCCGGACTAGCGGTGTCTGGGGAGACCCAGTACTTC
TRBJ2-3	17	TRBD1	TRBV11-3	.	CASSTYSDRNPTDTQYF	TGTGCCAGCAGCACCTACTCGGACAGGAATCCCACAGATACGCAGTATTTT
TRBJ2-3	16	.	TRBV6-6	.	CASSYSVRRGTDTQYF	TGTGCCAGCAGTTACTCCGTGCGCAGAGGCACAGATACGCAGTATTTT
TRBJ2-1	11	.	TRBV20-1	.	CSARAPNEQFF	TGCAGTGCTAGAGCCCCCAATGAGCAGTTCTTC
TRBJ2-7	17	TRBD2	TRBV4-2	.	CASSQAPASGSSYEQYF	TGTGCCAGCAGCCAAGCCCCCGCTAGCGGGAGCTCCTACGAGCAGTACTTC
TRBJ2-1	15	TRBD2	TRBV25-1	.	CASSDWLAGINEQFF	TGTGCCAGCAGTGACTGGCTAGCGGGAATAAATGAGCAGTTCTTC
TRBJ2-7	13	.	TRBV11-2	.	CASSLGLPYEQYF	TGTGCCAGCAGCTTAGGGCTTCCTTACGAGCAGTACTTC
TRBJ2-7	14	TRBD2	TRBV7-6	.	CASSDRDYIYEQYF	TGTGCCAGCAGCGACCGGGACTACATCTACGAGCAGTACTTC
TRBJ2-1	13	.	TRBV6-5	.	CASSPWGYNEQFF	TGTGCCAGCAGCCCTTGGGGTTACAATGAGCAGTTCTTC
TRBJ2-3	18	.	TRBV11-2	once	CASSIHRVGGVSTDTQYF	TGTGCCAGCAGCATCCACCGGGTTGGGGGTGTATCCACAGATACGCAGTATTTT
TRBJ2-3	14	.	TRBV6-4	.	CASSPRATTDTQYF	TGTGCCAGCAGTCCCAGGGCGACCACAGATACGCAGTATTTT
TRBJ2-7	14	TRBD1	TRBV6-1	.	CASSVQGRDYEQYF	TGTGCCAGCAGTGTACAGGGGAGAGACTACGAGCAGTACTTC
TRBJ2-2	14	TRBD2	TRBV19	.	CASTAGSNTGELFF	TGTGCCAGTACAGCGGGGTCGAACACCGGGGAGCTGTTTTTT
TRBJ1-2	16	.	TRBV2	.	CASSDPRRDFDYGYTF	TGTGCCAGCAGTGACCCTCGACGGGACTTTGACTATGGCTACACCTTC
TRBJ2-3	18	TRBD2	TRBV28	.	CASSPHFPGTSETDTQYF	TGTGCCAGCAGCCCTCATTTCCCCGGGACTAGCGAAACAGATACGCAGTATTTT
TRBJ2-3	16	TRBD1	TRBV15	.	CATSRDRQGGTDTQYF	TGTGCCACCAGCAGAGACCGACAGGGCGGCACAGATACGCAGTATTTT
TRBJ2-7	15	TRBD2	TRBV28	.	CASNSPWGRAGEQYF	TGTGCCAGCAACTCACCCTGGGGGAGGGCAGGCGAGCAGTACTTC
TRBJ1-2	11	.	TRBV20-1	.	CSAWTAPVYTF	TGCAGTGCTTGGACAGCTCCCGTCTACACCTTC
TRBJ2-7	14	.	TRBV27	.	CASSFVGVEYEQYF	TGTGCCAGCAGTTTCGTGGGGGTAGAGTACGAGCAGTACTTC
TRBJ1-5	14	TRBD1	TRBV19	.	CASSMGQGGQPQHF	TGTGCCAGTAGTATGGGACAGGGGGGACAGCCCCAGCATTTT
TRBJ2-3	13	TRBD2	TRBV28	once	CASAAGGTDTQYF	TGTGCCAGCGCGGCGGGGGGCACAGATACGCAGTATTTT
TRBJ1-2	11	TRBD1	TRBV10-2	once	CASRLQGDYTF	TGCGCCAGCAGATTACAGGGGGACTACACCTTC
TRBJ2-7	14	.	TRBV5-5	.	CASSLLQGADEQYF	TGTGCCAGCAGCTTGTTGCAGGGCGCTGACGAGCAGTACTTC
TRBJ1-2	14	.	TRBV6-5	.	CASRNPGRRYGYTF	TGTGCCAGCAGAAACCCCGGCAGGCGGTATGGCTACACCTTC
TRBJ2-7	13	.	TRBV6-1	.	CASSEQDNYEQYF	TGTGCCAGCAGTGAACAGGATAACTACGAGCAGTACTTC
TRBJ2-2	18	TRBD1	TRBV27	.	CASSSYRDRGEGTGELFF	TGTGCCAGCAGTTCCTACCGGGACAGGGGTGAGGGTACCGGGGAGCTGTTTTTT
TRBJ2-7	14	TRBD2	TRBV28	.	CATGTSGRAYEQYF	TGTGCCACCGGGACTAGCGGGAGGGCCTACGAGCAGTACTTC